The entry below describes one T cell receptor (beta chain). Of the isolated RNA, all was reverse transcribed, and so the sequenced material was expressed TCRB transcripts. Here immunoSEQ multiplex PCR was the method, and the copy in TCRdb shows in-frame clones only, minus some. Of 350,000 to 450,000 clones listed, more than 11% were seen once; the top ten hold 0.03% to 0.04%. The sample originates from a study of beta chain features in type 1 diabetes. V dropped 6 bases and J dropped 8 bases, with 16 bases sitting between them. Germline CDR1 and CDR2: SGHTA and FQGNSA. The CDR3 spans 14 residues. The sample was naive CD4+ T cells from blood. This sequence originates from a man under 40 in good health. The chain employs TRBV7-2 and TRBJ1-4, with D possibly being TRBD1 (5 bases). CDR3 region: CASRPSQGGEKLFF. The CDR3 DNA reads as TGTGCCAGCAGGCCCAGCCAGGGCGGAGAAAAACTGTTTTTT. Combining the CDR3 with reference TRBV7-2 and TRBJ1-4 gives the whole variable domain GAGVSQSPSNKVTEKGKDVELRCDPISGHTALYWYRQSLGQGLEFLIYFQGNSAPDKSGLPSDRFSAERTGGSVSTLTIQRTQQEDSAVYLCASRPSQGGEKLFFGSGTQLSVL.